In its sample, the clone carrying this TCR beta chain was seen a few times. CDR3 size: 14 residues. J gave up 5 bases and V 4 bases, and 3 bases lay outside the gene matches. Germline CDR1 LNHDA, CDR2 SQIVND (reference sequence). This specimen belongs to a study of T cells in Graves' hyperthyroidism and ophthalmopathy. Study information: Peripheral blood was taken when the disease was first diagnosed, before any treatment began.

Diagnoses used clinical symptoms, serum thyroxine and TRAb, thyroid ultrasound and orbital computed tomography. RNA transcripts yielded amplified TCR beta CDR3 regions. TCR CDR3 underwent first-round RT-PCR with the HTBI primer set. TCRdb re-called the multiplex PCR reads with MiXCR, one entry per CDR3 protein. The sample lists 800,000 or so distinct CDR3 sequences; about two fifths were seen once. Sequencing was performed on blood. The clonotype comes from a young man with Graves' hyperthyroidism. This chain links TRBV19 with TRBJ2-2, with 8 nucleotides matching TRBD1. CDR3 loop: CASSTGGFTGELFF. Written as DNA, the CDR3 is TGTGCCAGTAGTACAGGGGGCTTTACCGGGGAGCTGTTTTTT.